These T cell receptor beta chains were read from a single sample in a study of tumor-infiltrating lymphocytes in primary liver carcinoma. TCRdb ran MiXCR on the multiplex PCR reads and lists one entry per CDR3 protein. The table shows over 250,000 distinct CDR3 sequences, with roughly three fifths occurring only once. Sequencing was carried out using peripheral blood. Receptor source: a woman aged 25 to 39 with primary liver carcinoma and hepatitis B virus infection. The CDR3 runs from the conserved cysteine through the conserved F or W. Each record gives: V gene, D gene, clone size, J gene, CDR3 protein, CDR3 DNA. D genes are given only for firm matches. The listing skips clone size in some rows; elsewhere it reads once, few, many or a size class.

TRBV6-5	TRBD2	.	TRBJ2-1	CASSSGTSGKSEKFF	TGTGCCAGCAGCTCGGGGACTAGCGGGAAGAGTGAGAAGTTCTTC
TRBV29-1	.	.	TRBJ1-1	CSVMREVNTEAFF	TGCAGCGTTATGAGAGAAGTGAACACTGAAGCTTTCTTT
TRBV5-5	.	.	TRBJ2-1	CASSLESTSNEQFF	TGTGCCAGCAGCTTGGAGAGTACTAGCAATGAGCAGTTCTTC
TRBV12-3/TRBV12-4	TRBD2	.	TRBJ2-3	CASTFLAGGDTQYF	TGTGCCAGCACCTTTTTAGCGGGAGGGGATACGCAGTATTTT
TRBV6-2/TRBV6-3	TRBD1	.	TRBJ1-1	CASRSGGTEAFF	TGTGCCAGCAGGTCAGGGGGCACTGAAGCTTTCTTT
TRBV20-1	.	.	TRBJ2-1	CSVRARAPYNEQFF	TGCAGTGTCAGAGCGAGGGCCCCCTACAATGAGCAGTTCTTC
TRBV4-2	.	many	TRBJ1-3	CASSQVNGFSGNTIYF	TGTGCCAGCAGCCAAGTTAACGGTTTCTCTGGAAACACCATATATTTT
TRBV5-1	TRBD2	.	TRBJ2-3	CASSFGGGEGTQYF	TGCGCCAGCAGCTTCGGCGGGGGAGAGGGGACGCAGTATTTT
TRBV4-3	TRBD2	many	TRBJ2-5	CASSQERGGEETQYF	TGCGCCAGCAGCCAAGAACGGGGGGGAGAAGAGACCCAGTACTTC
TRBV6-1	.	many	TRBJ2-7	CASSYIQDEQYF	TGTGCCAGCAGTTACATACAGGACGAGCAGTACTTC
TRBV10-3	.	.	TRBJ2-1	CATEGDHNEYFF	TGTGCCACCGAAGGAGACCACAATGAGTATTTCTTC
TRBV4-1	TRBD2	.	TRBJ2-1	CASSQVLAGGDVNEQLF	TGCGCCAGCAGCCAAGTTCTAGCGGGAGGGGATGTCAATGAGCAGCTCTTT
TRBV28	.	.	TRBJ2-1	CAGSLMRDEQFF	TGTGCCGGCAGCCTAATGCGAGATGAGCAGTTCTTC
TRBV5-6	.	many	TRBJ2-5	CASSLTNQETQYF	TGTGCCAGCAGCTTGACAAATCAGGAGACCCAGTACTTC
TRBV6-2/TRBV6-3	.	.	TRBJ2-7	CAASGGLREQYF	TGTGCTGCTTCCGGGGGCCTGAGGGAGCAGTACTTC
TRBV7-9	TRBD2	.	TRBJ2-3	CASSNRCGSFTDMQYF	TGTGCCAGCAGCAACCGCTGCGGGAGCTTCACAGATATGCAGTATTTT
TRBV11-2	.	.	TRBJ2-1	CASSHLVGSYNEQSF	TGTGCCAGCAGCCATTTAGTCGGCAGCTACAATGAGCAGTCCTTC
TRBV12-3/TRBV12-4	TRBD1	.	TRBJ1-1	CASSFQGVVTEAFF	TGTGCCAGCAGTTTTCAGGGGGTGGTCACTGAAGCTTTCTTT
TRBV5-4	TRBD2	many	TRBJ2-1	CASSLGTSGNEQFF	TGTGCCAGCAGCTTAGGGACTAGCGGGAATGAGCAGTTCTTC
TRBV6-1	TRBD1	once	TRBJ2-7	CASRGPGQTYEEYF	TGTGCCAGCAGGGGACCGGGACAGACCTACGAGGAGTACTTC
TRBV7-8	.	.	TRBJ2-4	CASSVVVPKNIQYF	TGTGCCAGCAGCGTAGTTGTCCCCAAAAACATTCAGTACTTC
TRBV11-2	.	many	TRBJ2-7	CASSSSVTYEQYF	TGTGCCAGCAGCTCTAGCGTTACCTACGAGCAGTACTTC
TRBV7-9	.	.	TRBJ2-1	CASSLAVTNEQFF	TGTGCCAGCAGCTTAGCGGTCACAAATGAGCAGTTCTTC
TRBV14	TRBD2	few	TRBJ2-2	CASSQVLAVTGELFF	TGTGCCAGCAGCCAAGTTCTAGCGGTCACCGGGGAGCTGTTTTTT
TRBV6-6	TRBD1	few	TRBJ1-2	CASSYTTGVGGYTF	TGTGCCAGCAGTTACACCACAGGGGTTGGGGGCTACACCTTC
TRBV6-5	.	many	TRBJ1-5	CASRSRSNQPQHF	TGTGCCAGCAGGTCTAGGAGCAATCAGCCCCAGCATTTT
TRBV29-1	.	few	TRBJ2-2	CSVDAGTNTGELFF	TGCAGCGTTGACGCAGGGACGAACACCGGGGAGCTGTTTTTT
TRBV2	TRBD1	.	TRBJ2-1	CASSEEQGSEQFF	TGTGCCAGCAGTGAGGAACAGGGGAGTGAGCAGTTCTTC
TRBV7-9	.	once	TRBJ1-1	CASGQRTTEAFF	TGTGCCAGCGGACAGAGGACCACTGAAGCTTTCTTT
TRBV28	.	few	TRBJ2-6	CASTASGANVLTF	TGTGCCAGCACGGCGTCGGGGGCCAACGTCCTGACTTTC
TRBV11-2	TRBD1	once	TRBJ1-1	CVSSSRPQGQCTEAFF	TGTGTCAGCAGCTCCCGGCCACAGGGGCAATGCACTGAAGCTTTCTTT
TRBV7-9	.	few	TRBJ2-4	CASSPTAGRNIQYF	TGTGCCAGCAGCCCCACCGCGGGTAGGAACATTCAGTACTTC
TRBV4-2	.	.	TRBJ2-5	CASSQDAGPRETQYF	TGCGCCAGCAGCCAGGATGCGGGTCCTCGAGAGACCCAGTACTTC
TRBV6-2/TRBV6-3	TRBD1	many	TRBJ2-5	CASSYSTGGETQYF	TGTGCCAGCAGTTACTCGACAGGGGGCGAGACCCAGTACTTC